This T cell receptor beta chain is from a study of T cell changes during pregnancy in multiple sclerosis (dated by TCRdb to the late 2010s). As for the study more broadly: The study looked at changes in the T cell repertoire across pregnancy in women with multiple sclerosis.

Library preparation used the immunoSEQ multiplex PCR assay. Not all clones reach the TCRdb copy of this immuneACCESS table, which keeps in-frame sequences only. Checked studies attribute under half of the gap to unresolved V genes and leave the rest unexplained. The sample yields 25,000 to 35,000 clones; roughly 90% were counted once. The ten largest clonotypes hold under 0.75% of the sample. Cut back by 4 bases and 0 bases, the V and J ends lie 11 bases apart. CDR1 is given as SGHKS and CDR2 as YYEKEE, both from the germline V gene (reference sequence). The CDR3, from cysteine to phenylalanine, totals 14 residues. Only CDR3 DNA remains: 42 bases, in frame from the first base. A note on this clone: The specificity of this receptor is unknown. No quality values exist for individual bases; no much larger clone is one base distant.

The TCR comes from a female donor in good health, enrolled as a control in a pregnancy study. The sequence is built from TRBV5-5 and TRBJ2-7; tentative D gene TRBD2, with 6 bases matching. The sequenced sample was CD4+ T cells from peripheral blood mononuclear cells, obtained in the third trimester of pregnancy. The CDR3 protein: CASSADGSSYEQYF. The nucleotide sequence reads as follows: TGTGCCAGCAGCGCGGACGGGAGCTCCTACGAGCAGTACTTC. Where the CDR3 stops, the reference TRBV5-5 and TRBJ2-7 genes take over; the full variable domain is DAGVTQSPTHLIKTRGQQVTLRCSPISGHKSVSWYQQVLGQGPQFIFQYYEKEERGRGNFPDRFSARQFPNYSSELNVNALLLGDSALYLCASSADGSSYEQYFGPGTRLTVT.